The TCR beta chain under discussion was sequenced for a study of cytomegalovirus exposure and HLA in healthy donors. The PCR ran on 60 Vbeta and 13 Jbeta primers. Sequencing was performed with immunoSEQ multiplex PCR; in TCRdb, only in-frame clones are kept and a portion is missing. The table shows 200,000 to 300,000 clones, with 84% occurring only once. This clone was observed a few times. CDR3 size: 13 residues. V was cut by 2 bases and J by 5 bases, with 10 bases left in between. Per germline, CDR1 SQVTM and CDR2 ANQGSEA. This TCR came from a middle-aged woman in good health and CMV-seropositive. This chain uses TRBV29-1 with TRBJ2-1, with a weak D call TRBD1 (5 bases). The sample was PBMCs. The CDR3, as DNA: TGCAGCGTTGAAAGGGGCCTCAACAATGAGCAGTTCTTC. Residues: CSVERGLNNEQFF.